The T cell receptor (beta chain) under discussion was sequenced for a study of vaccination effects on CD4 cells after COVID-19. Study-level findings and limits: Among infection- and vaccine-induced clones, marked clonal contraction occurred late after vaccination.

V was pared by 2 bases and J by 9 bases, with 7 bases of the junction left unmatched. The CDR3 covers 15 residues. CDR1 and CDR2 from the germline V gene are SEHNR and FQNEAQ (reference sequence). Sequencing followed a ViraFEST assay step that expanded antigen-specific CD4+ T cells with viral peptide pools. Once cultured for roughly 10 days, the cells underwent separation to obtain CD4+ T cells. The healthy vaccine recipients, who had no prior SARS-CoV-2 infection, showed negative nucleocapsid antibodies. Supplemented with approximately 10 IU/ml IL-2 and 9.5 to 10 ug/ml peptides, two million PBMC per well were kept in culture. On day 3 and again on day 7, half the medium was replaced with IL-2 medium. This clone showed up just once. Its antigen is not identified. Sequencing used immunoSEQ multiplex PCR; TCRdb keeps in-frame clones, though not all of them. The sample shows some 79,000 clones, around 74% of them seen only once.

The V and J genes are TRBV7-9 and TRBJ2-1; 10 positions agree with TRBD2. Material: CD4+ T cells from PBMCs cultured with HCoV-229E spike peptides, obtained before COVID-19 vaccination. The clonotype comes from a human donor who received a COVID-19 vaccine. CDR3 sequence reads: CASSLLLAGAVEQFF. CDR3 sequence (DNA): TGTGCCAGCAGCTTACTCCTAGCGGGGGCGGTTGAGCAGTTCTTC.